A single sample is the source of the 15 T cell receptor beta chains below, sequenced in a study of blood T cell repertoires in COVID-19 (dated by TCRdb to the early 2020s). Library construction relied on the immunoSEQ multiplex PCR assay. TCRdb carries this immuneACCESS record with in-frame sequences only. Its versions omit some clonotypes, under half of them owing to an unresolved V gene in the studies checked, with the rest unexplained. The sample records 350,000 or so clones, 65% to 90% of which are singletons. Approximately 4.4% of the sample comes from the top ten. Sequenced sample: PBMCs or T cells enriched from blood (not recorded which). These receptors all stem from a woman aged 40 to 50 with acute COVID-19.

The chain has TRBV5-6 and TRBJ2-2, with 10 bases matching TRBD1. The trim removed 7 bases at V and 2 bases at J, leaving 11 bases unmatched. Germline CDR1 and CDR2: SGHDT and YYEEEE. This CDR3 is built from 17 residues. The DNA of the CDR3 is TGTGCCAGCGGCCCTTCCCGACAGGGGGCCAACACCGGGGAGCTGTTTTTT. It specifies CASGPSRQGANTGELFF. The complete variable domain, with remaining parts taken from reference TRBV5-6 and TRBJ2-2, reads DAGVTQSPTHLIKTRGQQVTLRCSPKSGHDTVSWYQQALGQGPQFIFQYYEEEERQRGNFPDRFSGHQFPNYSSELNVNALLLGDSALYLCASGPSRQGANTGELFFGEGSRLTVL.

CDR3 in amino acids: CSVREVGYIQYF. The CDR3 DNA follows: TGCAGCGTGAGGGAGGTTGGGTACATTCAGTACTTC. The V gene is TRBV29-1, the J gene TRBJ2-4; maybe TRBD2 (6 bases). The V and J ends lost 6 bases and 8 bases respectively, with 14 bases between them. The CDR3 sequence is 12 residues long. CDR1 and CDR2 (germline): SQVTM, ANQGSEA.

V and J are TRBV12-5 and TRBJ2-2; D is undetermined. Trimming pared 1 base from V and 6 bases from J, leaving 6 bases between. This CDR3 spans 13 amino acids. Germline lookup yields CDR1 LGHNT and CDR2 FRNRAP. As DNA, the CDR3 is TGTGCTAGTGGTTTGGGGTCGGCCGGGGAGCTGTTTTTT. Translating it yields CASGLGSAGELFF.

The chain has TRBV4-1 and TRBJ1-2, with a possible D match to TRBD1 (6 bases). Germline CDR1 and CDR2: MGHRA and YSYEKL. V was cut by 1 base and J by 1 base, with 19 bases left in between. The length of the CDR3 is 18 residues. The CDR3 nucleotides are TGCGCCAGCAGCCAAGGGGACCCATCGACAGGAGGTAACTATGGCTACACCTTC. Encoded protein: CASSQGDPSTGGNYGYTF.

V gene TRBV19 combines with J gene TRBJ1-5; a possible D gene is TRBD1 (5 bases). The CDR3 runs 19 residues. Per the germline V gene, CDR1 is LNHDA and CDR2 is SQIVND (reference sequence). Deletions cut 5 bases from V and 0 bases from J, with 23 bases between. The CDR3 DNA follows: TGTGCCAGTAGTTCCATTCTCGGGACGGGAGAATATAGCAATCAGCCCCAGCATTTT. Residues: CASSSILGTGEYSNQPQHF. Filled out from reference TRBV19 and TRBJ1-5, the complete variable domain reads DGGITQSPKYLFRKEGQNVTLSCEQNLNHDAMYWYRQDPGQGLRLIYYSQIVNDFQKGDIAEGYSVSREKKESFPLTVTSAQKNPTAFYLCASSSILGTGEYSNQPQHFGDGTRLSIL.

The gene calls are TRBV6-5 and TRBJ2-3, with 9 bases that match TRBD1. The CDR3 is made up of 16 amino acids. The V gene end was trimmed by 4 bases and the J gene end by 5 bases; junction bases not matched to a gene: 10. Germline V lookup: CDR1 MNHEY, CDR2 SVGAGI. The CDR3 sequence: CASSSAGDRAGDTQYF. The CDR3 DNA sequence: TGTGCCAGCAGTTCCGCCGGGGACAGGGCGGGAGATACGCAGTATTTT.

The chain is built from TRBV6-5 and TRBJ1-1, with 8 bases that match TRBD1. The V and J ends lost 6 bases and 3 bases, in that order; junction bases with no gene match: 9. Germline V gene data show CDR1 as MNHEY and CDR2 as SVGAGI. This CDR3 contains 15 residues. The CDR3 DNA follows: TGTGCCAGCAGAAGCAGGGGGCAATGGGACACTGAAGCTTTCTTT. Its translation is CASRSRGQWDTEAFF.

DNA of the CDR3: TGCGCCAGCAGCTTGACCACCTCAGGGTCGGCCAAAAACATTCAGTACTTC. Amino acid sequence: CASSLTTSGSAKNIQYF. The chain recombines TRBV5-1 with TRBJ2-4; possible D gene TRBD1, 5 bases. The ends were cut back, 1 base at V and 1 base at J, with 15 bases in the middle. The CDR3 extends over 17 amino acids. CDR1 is SGHRS, CDR2 YFSETQ, per germline. Looking up the rest from reference TRBV5-1 and TRBJ2-4 gives the full variable domain: KAGVTQTPRYLIKTRGQQVTLSCSPISGHRSVSWYQQTPGQGLQFLFEYFSETQRNKGNFPGRFSGRQFSNSRSEMNVSTLELGDSALYLCASSLTTSGSAKNIQYFGAGTRLSVL.

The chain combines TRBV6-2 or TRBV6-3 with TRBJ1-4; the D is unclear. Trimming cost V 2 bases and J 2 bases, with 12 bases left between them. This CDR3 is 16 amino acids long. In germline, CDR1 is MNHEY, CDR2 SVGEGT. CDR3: CASSYRRSTTNEKLFF. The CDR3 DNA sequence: TGTGCCAGCAGTTACAGGAGGAGTACCACTAATGAAAAACTGTTTTTT.

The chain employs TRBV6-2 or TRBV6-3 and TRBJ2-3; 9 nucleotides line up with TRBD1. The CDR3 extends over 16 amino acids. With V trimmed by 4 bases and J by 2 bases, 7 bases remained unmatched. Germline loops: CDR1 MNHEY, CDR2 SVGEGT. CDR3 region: CASSSTGGYHTDTQYF. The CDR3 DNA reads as TGTGCCAGCAGTTCAACAGGGGGCTACCACACAGATACGCAGTATTTT.

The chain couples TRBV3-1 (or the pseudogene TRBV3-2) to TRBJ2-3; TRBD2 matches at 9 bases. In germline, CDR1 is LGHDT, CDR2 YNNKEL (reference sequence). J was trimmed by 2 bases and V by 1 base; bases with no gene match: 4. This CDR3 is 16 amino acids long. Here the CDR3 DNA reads TGTGCCAGCAGCCAAGTTAGCGGGAGTTCCACAGATACGCAGTATTTT. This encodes CASSQVSGSSTDTQYF.

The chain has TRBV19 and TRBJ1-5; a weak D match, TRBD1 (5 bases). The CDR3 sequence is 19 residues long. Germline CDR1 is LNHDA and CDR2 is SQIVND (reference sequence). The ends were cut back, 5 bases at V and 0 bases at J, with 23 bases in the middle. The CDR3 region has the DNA TGTGCCAGTAGTTTGAACAGGACATCCAAACTCCATAGCAATCAGCCCCAGCATTTT. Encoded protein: CASSLNRTSKLHSNQPQHF.

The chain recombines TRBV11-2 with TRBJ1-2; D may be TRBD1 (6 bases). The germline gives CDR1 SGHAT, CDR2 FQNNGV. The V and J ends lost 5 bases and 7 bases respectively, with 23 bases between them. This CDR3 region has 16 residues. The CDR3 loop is CASSHRGQTGLGGYTF. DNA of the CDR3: TGTGCCAGCAGCCATCGGGGTCAGACAGGCCTCGGTGGCTACACCTTC.

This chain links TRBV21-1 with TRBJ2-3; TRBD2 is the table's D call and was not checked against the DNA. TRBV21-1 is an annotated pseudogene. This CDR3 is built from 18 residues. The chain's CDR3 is CAFWTSGGHPVSTDTQYF. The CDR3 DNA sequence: TGTGCCTTCTGGACTAGCGGGGGACACCCTGTTAGCACAGATACGCAGTATTTT.

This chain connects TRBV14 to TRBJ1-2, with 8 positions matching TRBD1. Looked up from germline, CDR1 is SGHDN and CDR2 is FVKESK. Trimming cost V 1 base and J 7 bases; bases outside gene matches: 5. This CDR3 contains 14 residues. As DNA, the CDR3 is TGTGCCAGCAGCCAAGTTACAGGGACAGGTGGCTACACCTTC. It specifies CASSQVTGTGGYTF.